Shown below are 22 T cell receptor beta chains from a single sample sequenced in a study of blood T cells in healthy people across ages. A second PCR, run for about 7 to 11 cycles, used a sample-barcoded 5' primer plus a J-beta primer mix. Each CDR3 protein gets one entry after TCRdb re-called the 5' RACE reads with MiXCR. Here the sample spans 600,000 to 850,000 distinct CDR3 sequences, roughly 43% being singletons. Sample: blood. These receptors originate from a woman in her sixties or seventies in good health.

This clonotype was recorded a few times. The rearrangement uses TRBV5-1 and TRBJ2-3; 7 bases line up with TRBD1. V shed 2 bases and J 10 bases; nucleotides not matched to a gene: 10. CDR1 and CDR2 (germline): SGHRS, YFSETQ. The CDR3 loop spans 14 amino acids. The CDR3 sequence is CASSFGDSFGPQYF. In DNA, the CDR3 is TGCGCCAGCAGCTTCGGGGACAGTTTTGGGCCGCAGTATTTT.

The J gene is TRBJ1-2, the V gene TRBV4-2; 7 positions match TRBD1. This CDR3 comprises 12 residues. Germline V CDR1 and CDR2: LGHNA, YNFKEQ. V dropped 4 bases and J dropped 7; count of bases not matched to a gene: 3. The CDR3 DNA sequence: TGTGCCAGCAGCCGAGACAGGGCTGGCTACACCTTC. Its translation: CASSRDRAGYTF.

This clonotype was counted between two and nine times. This chain joins TRBV7-3 and TRBJ2-2, with a weak D call TRBD1 (6 bases). Germline CDR1 and CDR2: SGHTA and FQGTGA. V lost 8 bases to trimming and J lost 5 bases, with 9 bases between them. The CDR3 is 12 residues long. CDR3 amino acids: CASSTGTGELFF. CDR3 nucleotides: TGTGCCAGCTCGACAGGAACCGGGGAGCTGTTTTTT. The variable domain in full, completed from reference TRBV7-3 and TRBJ2-2, reads GAGVSQTPSNKVTEKGKYVELRCDPISGHTALYWYRQSLGQGPEFLIYFQGTGAADDSGLPNDRFFAVRPEGSVSTLKIQRTERGDSAVYLCASSTGTGELFFGEGSRLTVL.

This clonotype was seen ten or more times. This sequence joins TRBV5-1 and TRBJ2-7; TRBD1 aligns across 10 bases. Germline V gives CDR1 SGHRS, CDR2 YFSETQ. Trimming cost V 0 bases and J 6 bases; bases outside gene matches: 6. This CDR3 has 15 amino acids. The CDR3 DNA reads as TGCGCCAGCAGCTTGGTGGGGACAGGGGAAACCGAGCAGTACTTC. It is translated as CASSLVGTGETEQYF.

J is TRBJ1-4 and V is TRBV12-3 or TRBV12-4; 7 bases are shared with TRBD1. The CDR3 consists of 15 residues. The ends lost 1 base at V and 7 bases at J; junction bases unmatched: 6. The CDR3 bases are TGTGCCAGCAGTTTAGACAGGGGTAACTGTGAAAAACTGTTTTTT. This sequence encodes CASSLDRGNCEKLFF.

Comments on this clonotype: Lacking the conserved final phenylalanine or tryptophan, this CDR3 likely reflects a read error. The gene calls are TRBV20-1 and TRBJ2-1; TRBD2 aligns across 12 bases. The J call may be faulty, since TRBJ2-7 better matches the DNA end. Germline CDR1 DFQATT, CDR2 SNEGSKA (reference sequence). There are 18 residues in the CDR3. The CDR3 nucleotides are TGCAGTGCTAGTGTGACTAGCGGGAGACTAGTTGTCGGGAATGAGCAGTACTAC. Its protein is CSASVTSGRLVVGNEQYY.

The rearrangement links TRBV2 to TRBJ2-2; TRBD2 might be the D (6 bases). CDR3 size: 15 residues. Germline-derived CDR1 and CDR2 are SNHLY and FYNNEI. Trimming cost V 8 bases and J 0 bases, with 13 bases left between them. The CDR3 nucleotides are TGTGCCAGCGGGGCCTGGGGGGCGAACACCGGGGAGCTGTTTTTT. This sequence encodes CASGAWGANTGELFF.

The chain is built from TRBV7-2 and TRBJ2-1, with D possibly being TRBD2 (5 bases). The CDR3 covers 15 residues. V was clipped by 5 bases and J by 6 bases, with 17 bases between them. CDR1 SGHTA and CDR2 FQGNSA come from the germline V gene. CDR3 DNA: TGTGCCAGCAGCGACCTAGCCGGACCCACCAATGAGCAGTTCTTC. It codes for CASSDLAGPTNEQFF.

The table lists this clonotype with many counts. The chain combines TRBV5-1 with TRBJ1-4; 7 bases are a match to TRBD1. The CDR3 contains 14 residues. The trim removed 4 bases at V and 3 bases at J, leaving 3 bases unmatched. Germline V gene data show CDR1 as SGHRS and CDR2 as YFSETQ. CDR3 nucleotide sequence: TGCGCCAGCAGCGCAGGGGGGGCTAATGAAAAACTGTTTTTT. Encoded protein: CASSAGGANEKLFF.

This sequence joins TRBV5-1 and TRBJ2-1; no firm D call. The CDR3 runs 13 residues. Between the trimmed V and J ends, which lost 3 bases and 5 bases, there was a span of 9 bases. The germline V gene encodes CDR1 SGHRS and CDR2 YFSETQ. CDR3 region: CASSSDQNNEQFF. CDR3 nucleotides: TGCGCCAGCAGCTCGGACCAAAACAATGAGCAGTTCTTC.

The chain recombines TRBV7-2 with TRBJ2-5; D uncertain. Trimming took 5 bases from V and 4 from J, leaving 17 bases between them. Germline V CDR1 and CDR2: SGHTA, FQGNSA. The CDR3 covers 15 residues. CDR3 bases: TGTGCCAGCAGCCTCGCTTGGGCGCTCCGAGAGACCCAGTACTTC. It specifies CASSLAWALRETQYF.

In this sample, this clonotype turned up many times. The V and J genes are TRBV20-1 and TRBJ2-5, with unresolved D. The CDR3 loop spans 12 amino acids. Trimming shortened V by 2 bases and J by 5 bases, and 9 bases separated the two germline ends. Germline V lookup: CDR1 DFQATT, CDR2 SNEGSKA (reference sequence). CDR3 in amino acids: CSARISGETQYF. The DNA of the CDR3 is TGCAGTGCTAGAATTTCGGGTGAGACCCAGTACTTC.

This clonotype occurred a few times. V is TRBV11-2 and J is TRBJ2-3; weak D call: TRBD2 (5 bases). The germline CDR1 and CDR2 sequences are SGHAT and FQNNGV. The CDR3 runs 13 residues. V lost 8 bases to trimming and J lost 11 bases, with 20 bases between them. CDR3 sequence (DNA): TGTGCCAGCGGAGAAAACCCGGGGATAGGGCAGTATTTT. Its protein is CASGENPGIGQYF.

This clonotype has more than one count but fewer than ten. The chain uses TRBV9 and TRBJ2-1, with TRBD2 identical over 11 bases. Germline loops: CDR1 SGDLS, CDR2 YYNGEE. There are 17 residues in the CDR3. The junction had 4 bases not matched to a gene; V was cut back by 0 bases and J by 2 bases. This CDR3 is CASSVGIAGGTYNEQFF. The CDR3 nucleotides are TGTGCCAGCAGCGTAGGAATAGCGGGAGGGACCTACAATGAGCAGTTCTTC.

This clonotype was found a few times. The chain joins TRBV6-5 to TRBJ2-4; tentative D call: TRBD2 (6 bases). In germline, CDR1 is MNHEY, CDR2 SVGAGI. The CDR3 is made up of 17 amino acids. Trimming removed 2 bases at V and 0 bases at J, with 14 bases between. The CDR3 spells CASSYAYSGLAKNIQYF. In DNA, the CDR3 is TGTGCCAGCAGTTACGCGTATAGCGGTTTAGCCAAAAACATTCAGTACTTC.

The chain carries TRBV9 and TRBJ2-7; D is ambiguous. Germline V gene lookup returns CDR1 SGDLS and CDR2 YYNGEE. V lost 0 bases and J lost 2, with 9 bases in between. The CDR3 is 14 residues long. CDR3 DNA sequence: TGTGCCAGCAGCGTAGGAGAACGGCCCTACGAGCAGTACTTC. Translated: CASSVGERPYEQYF.

This chain joins TRBV6-2 or TRBV6-3 and TRBJ2-1, with D hard to call. From germline, CDR1 is MNHEY and CDR2 SVGEGT. The CDR3 has 12 amino acids. Between the trimmed V and J ends, which lost 8 bases and 9 bases, there was a span of 14 bases. The CDR3 protein is CASSTSGLEQFF. For the CDR3, the DNA is TGTGCCAGCTCCACGTCGGGCCTTGAGCAGTTCTTC.

This clonotype turned up a few times. The CDR3 sequence is CSARPLENEQFF. The CDR3, as DNA: TGCAGTGCTAGGCCACTAGAGAATGAGCAGTTCTTC. V is TRBV20-1 and J is TRBJ2-1; the D gene is possibly TRBD2 (5 bases). CDR1 is DFQATT and CDR2 is SNEGSKA in the germline V gene (reference sequence). The CDR3 has 12 residues. V lost 3 bases and J lost 7, with 10 bases in between.

This clonotype was picked up a small number of times. The rearrangement uses TRBV2 and TRBJ2-5; D perhaps matches TRBD1 (5 bases). CDR1 is SNHLY and CDR2 is FYNNEI in the germline V gene. The CDR3 runs 15 residues. V was clipped by 4 bases and J by 5 bases, with 17 bases between them. The CDR3 bases are TGTGCCAGCAGTGTAGGGGCCATGCGGCGGGAGACCCAGTACTTC. Translating it yields CASSVGAMRRETQYF.

V and J are TRBV12-3 or TRBV12-4 and TRBJ2-7; D not resolved. The length of the CDR3 is 14 residues. The ends were cut back, 3 bases at V and 2 bases at J, with 11 bases in the middle. The CDR3 nucleotides are TGTGCCAGCAGTTTTAGTCCCTTTGCCTACGAGCAGTACTTC. Protein product: CASSFSPFAYEQYF.

Concerning this clonotype itself: This may stem from a read error, because a much larger clone lies one nucleotide away. The chain joins TRBV3-1 to TRBJ2-7; TRBD1 might be the D (6 bases). CDR1 is LGHDT, CDR2 YNNKEL, per germline (reference sequence). Trimming pared 4 bases from V and 3 bases from J, leaving 16 bases between. The CDR3 consists of 15 residues. The CDR3 DNA is TGTGCCAGCAGCCCCCTCACAGGGCTCAACTACGAGCAGTACTTC. This translates into CASSPLTGLNYEQYF.

The chain combines TRBV7-2 with TRBJ2-5, with D tentatively TRBD2 (5 bases). The V gene's germline CDR1 is SGHTA and CDR2 FQGNSA. Trimming took 1 base from V and 5 from J, leaving 14 bases between them. The CDR3 runs 15 residues. The CDR3 DNA sequence: TGTGCCAGCAGCTTAGGGTTGCGGTGCGGGGAGACCCAGTACTTC. Translated: CASSLGLRCGETQYF.